This passage covers 30 T cell receptor beta chains from one sample sequenced in a study of blood T cell repertoires in COVID-19 (TCRdb year 2020). Library preparation used the immunoSEQ multiplex PCR assay. The immuneACCESS repertoire file appears here via TCRdb, limited to in-frame rearrangements. These files lack a portion of the clones; in checked studies, under half of the deficit traces to unresolved V genes, and the cause of the others is not known. In this sample the table shows 200,000 to 250,000 clones, 85% to 90% of which occur a single time. About 2.5% of the sample belongs to the ten largest clones. Sample: peripheral blood. These receptors all come from a young man with COVID-19, enrolled during active disease.

The CDR3 nucleotides are TGCGCCAGCAGCCCCTCAGGGGGTCTGATGTATGGCTACACCTTC. Translation gives CASSPSGGLMYGYTF. V is TRBV4-1 and J is TRBJ1-2; 7 bases map to TRBD1. V dropped 4 bases and J dropped 5; count of bases not matched to a gene: 10. The CDR3 consists of 15 residues. CDR1 and CDR2 from the germline V gene are MGHRA and YSYEKL.

The chain carries TRBV24-1 and TRBJ1-1, with 9 bases aligning to TRBD1. The CDR3 loop spans 17 amino acids. Unmatched junction bases numbered 10, after V lost 2 bases and J lost 4 bases. Germline lookup yields CDR1 KGHDR and CDR2 SFDVKD. The CDR3 protein is CATSDSGTGREGTEAFF. CDR3 in DNA: TGTGCCACCAGTGATTCTGGGACAGGGCGCGAGGGCACTGAAGCTTTCTTT.

The rearrangement joins TRBV19 to TRBJ2-1, with D possibly TRBD1 on 8 matching bases. Germline assignment: CDR1 LNHDA and CDR2 SQIVND (reference sequence). This CDR3 has 18 residues. V lost 10 bases, J lost 0 bases, and 25 bases lay in between. The CDR3 protein is CATSDRDLSGGSYNEQFF. The DNA of the CDR3 is TGTGCCACCTCGGACAGGGATTTGTCGGGGGGCTCCTACAATGAGCAGTTCTTC.

In this sample, this clone turned up once. This chain uses TRBV7-2 with TRBJ1-4; D gene unclear. Trimming pared 3 bases from V and 8 bases from J, leaving 13 bases between. Per germline, CDR1 SGHTA and CDR2 FQGNSA. The CDR3 is 14 residues long. CDR3: CASSLGGMGEKLFF. CDR3 nucleotides: TGTGCCAGCAGCTTGGGAGGGATGGGGGAAAAACTGTTTTTT. The full variable domain, its missing parts supplied by reference TRBV7-2 and TRBJ1-4, is GAGVSQSPSNKVTEKGKDVELRCDPISGHTALYWYRQSLGQGLEFLIYFQGNSAPDKSGLPSDRFSAERTGGSVSTLTIQRTQQEDSAVYLCASSLGGMGEKLFFGSGTQLSVL.

This chain connects TRBV28 to TRBJ1-4, with TRBD1 as a possible D gene (5 bases). Germline V lookup: CDR1 MDHEN, CDR2 SYDVKM. Trimming took 7 bases from V and 7 from J, leaving 16 bases between them. This CDR3 has 14 residues. The CDR3 sequence: CASNTGTEGEKLFF. The CDR3 DNA reads as TGTGCCAGCAACACCGGGACGGAGGGTGAAAAACTGTTTTTT. The entire variable domain, with the rest obtained from reference TRBV28 and TRBJ1-4, is as follows: DVKVTQSSRYLVKRTGEKVFLECVQDMDHENMFWYRQDPGLGLRLIYFSYDVKMKEKGDIPEGYSVSREKKERFSLILESASTNQTSMYLCASNTGTEGEKLFFGSGTQLSVL.

This clone came up once. V and J are TRBV18 and TRBJ1-2; 12 bases align to TRBD1. The length of the CDR3 is 18 residues. The ends lost 2 bases at V and 5 bases at J; junction bases unmatched: 12. Germline V gene lookup returns CDR1 KGHSH and CDR2 LQKENI. The CDR3 DNA reads as TGTGCCAGCTCACCAGGGCAGACGGGACAGGGGGCGCGGTATGGCTACACCTTC. This translates into CASSPGQTGQGARYGYTF.

The chain uses TRBV28 and TRBJ1-2; D is ambiguous. The CDR3 consists of 14 residues. Germline CDR1 is MDHEN and CDR2 is SYDVKM. V lost 3 bases, J lost 7 bases, and 15 bases lay in between. The CDR3 loop is CASSFTTEGFGYTF. The CDR3 DNA follows: TGTGCCAGCAGTTTTACGACTGAGGGATTTGGCTACACCTTC.

This chain connects TRBV2 to TRBJ2-7, with TRBD2 matching over 7 bases. The CDR3 is 14 residues long. Germline assignment: CDR1 SNHLY and CDR2 FYNNEI. Germline trimming cut 6 bases from V and 2 bases from J; bases unmatched to any gene: 7. The CDR3 protein is CASRWASGPYEQYF. CDR3 DNA sequence: TGTGCCAGCAGGTGGGCTAGCGGTCCCTACGAGCAGTACTTC.

This clone was seen only once. V is TRBV7-2 and J is TRBJ2-3, with 10 bases fitting TRBD2. CDR1 and CDR2 from the germline V gene are SGHTA and FQGNSA. The V segment lost 3 bases and the J segment 0 bases; nucleotides outside the gene matches: 3. CDR3 size: 16 residues. The CDR3 reads CASSFTSGASTDTQYF. DNA of the CDR3: TGTGCCAGCAGCTTCACTAGCGGGGCTAGCACAGATACGCAGTATTTT.

The V gene is TRBV3-1 (or the pseudogene TRBV3-2), the J gene TRBJ2-1, with TRBD1 identical over 8 bases. The length of the CDR3 is 15 residues. Germline V gene sequence: CDR1 LGHDT, CDR2 YNNKEL (reference sequence). Trimming at V came to 4 bases and at J to 3 bases, leaving 5 bases not matched to a gene. The CDR3 DNA is TGTGCCAGCAGCCCCGGGACAGGCGACTACAATGAGCAGTTCTTC. Residues: CASSPGTGDYNEQFF.

The chain links TRBV11-2 to TRBJ2-3; a possible D gene is TRBD2 (5 bases). Trimming stripped 1 base from V and 2 bases from J, with 19 bases between. Germline-derived CDR1 and CDR2 are SGHAT and FQNNGV. This CDR3 contains 18 residues. CDR3 region: CASSLGGWELTNTDTQYF. DNA for the CDR3: TGTGCCAGCAGCTTAGGTGGCTGGGAGTTAACAAACACAGATACGCAGTATTTT.

The rearrangement uses TRBV10-3 and TRBJ1-2; TRBD1 aligns across 7 bases. This CDR3 region has 16 residues. Germline-derived CDR1 and CDR2 are ENHRY and SYGVKD. V lost 4 bases to trimming and J lost 1 base; unmatched junction nucleotides: 9. CDR3 in amino acids: CAISASGQSSNYGYTF. CDR3 in DNA: TGTGCCATCAGTGCCTCGGGACAGTCAAGTAACTATGGCTACACCTTC.

The chain links TRBV7-3 to TRBJ2-3; the D gene is possibly TRBD1 (6 bases). Germline loops: CDR1 SGHTA, CDR2 FQGTGA. The CDR3 consists of 14 residues. V was cut by 5 bases and J by 7 bases, with 16 bases left in between. The CDR3 loop is CASSPGLGGYTQYF. Here the CDR3 DNA reads TGTGCCAGCAGCCCGGGTTTAGGGGGTTATACGCAGTATTTT.

The rearrangement uses TRBV4-1 and TRBJ2-7, with 9 bases identical to TRBD1. This CDR3 has 15 amino acids. V lost 3 bases, J lost 3 bases, and 6 bases stayed unmatched. Germline V gives CDR1 MGHRA, CDR2 YSYEKL. The CDR3 region is CASSQVPGQGYEQYF. CDR3 sequence (DNA): TGCGCCAGCAGCCAGGTACCGGGACAGGGCTACGAGCAGTACTTC.

The CDR3 nucleotides are TGTGCCAGCAGCTCAGTGGCAATCTCTGGAAACACCATATATTTT. Translation: CASSSVAISGNTIYF. The chain has TRBV6-2 or TRBV6-3 and TRBJ1-3, with D unclear. Between the trimmed V and J ends, which lost 6 bases and 0 bases, there was a span of 12 bases. The CDR3 has 15 residues. Germline lookup yields CDR1 MNHEY and CDR2 SVGEGT.

This clone showed up just a few times. The CDR3 here is CASRDRWYEQYF. The DNA of the CDR3 is TGCGCCAGCCGGGACAGGTGGTACGAGCAGTACTTC. V and J are TRBV5-1 and TRBJ2-7, with 8 bases matching TRBD1. V gave up 7 bases and J gave up 4 bases; unmatched junction bases: 4. Germline V lookup: CDR1 SGHRS, CDR2 YFSETQ. CDR3 length: 12 residues.

The rearrangement uses TRBV7-3 and TRBJ1-2, with 8 bases aligning to TRBD1. The CDR3 sequence is 15 residues long. V lost 6 bases to trimming and J lost 3 bases; unmatched junction nucleotides: 9. Germline V gene sequence: CDR1 SGHTA, CDR2 FQGTGA. The DNA of the CDR3 is TGTGCCAGCAGGGCAGGGGGCGCGGATGACTATGGCTACACCTTC. It yields the protein CASRAGGADDYGYTF.

The chain uses TRBV5-4 and TRBJ2-2, with 7 bases matching TRBD2. Germline values: CDR1 SGHNT, CDR2 YYREEE (reference sequence). The CDR3 loop spans 15 amino acids. V gave up 1 base and J gave up 1 base; unmatched junction bases: 1. CDR3 bases: TGTGCCAGCAGCTTGACTAGCGTGAACACCGGGGAGCTGTTTTTT. Translation gives CASSLTSVNTGELFF.

This sequence joins TRBV5-6 and TRBJ1-2; D remains unclear. The germline CDR1 and CDR2 sequences are SGHDT and YYEEEE. The V and J ends lost 0 bases and 2 bases respectively, with 5 bases between them. The CDR3 covers 13 residues. CDR3 nucleotides: TGTGCCAGCAGCTTGGACAGAAACTATGGCTACACCTTC. This gives the protein CASSLDRNYGYTF.

The rearrangement joins TRBV4-3 to TRBJ2-5, with TRBD1 matching 9 bases. Trimming at V came to 6 bases and at J to 5 bases, leaving 1 base not matched to a gene. In germline, CDR1 is LGHNA, CDR2 YSLEER. The CDR3 length is 12 residues. This CDR3 is CASRGTGETQYF. The CDR3 DNA sequence: TGCGCCAGCAGGGGGACAGGGGAGACCCAGTACTTC.

The chain links TRBV6-5 to TRBJ1-3; 9 bases are shared with TRBD1. Germline lookup yields CDR1 MNHEY and CDR2 SVGAGI. J gave up 1 base and V 7 bases, and 5 bases lay outside the gene matches. The CDR3 sequence is 15 residues long. The CDR3: CASIWDRASGNTIYF. The CDR3 coding sequence is TGTGCCAGCATCTGGGACAGGGCTTCTGGAAACACCATATATTTT.

V is TRBV5-4 and J is TRBJ2-3, with TRBD2 identical over 9 bases. The J segment lost 0 bases and the V segment lost 4 bases, leaving 12 bases of the junction unmatched. This CDR3 is 18 amino acids long. The V gene's germline CDR1 is SGHNT and CDR2 YYREEE (reference sequence). CDR3 protein: CASSLLGGGAGSTDTQYF. The CDR3 nucleotides are TGTGCCAGCAGCCTACTGGGCGGGGGGGCCGGTAGCACAGATACGCAGTATTTT.

The V gene is TRBV7-2, the J gene TRBJ1-5; no firm D call. The germline V and J ends were trimmed by 4 bases and 0 bases, with 10 bases remaining between them. The germline V gene encodes CDR1 SGHTA and CDR2 FQGNSA. This CDR3 is 15 amino acids long. Here the CDR3 reads CASSSMAYSNQPQHF. CDR3 in DNA: TGTGCCAGCAGCTCAATGGCTTATAGCAATCAGCCCCAGCATTTT.

This clone showed up just once. The gene calls are TRBV18 and TRBJ1-3, with 12 bases aligning to TRBD1. Germline CDR1 KGHSH, CDR2 LQKENI. J gave up 4 bases and V 4 bases, and 11 bases lay outside the gene matches. The CDR3 is 18 amino acids. The CDR3 here is CASSRPQGQGAAGNTIYF. The CDR3 nucleotides are TGTGCCAGCTCACGGCCCCAGGGACAGGGGGCCGCGGGAAACACCATATATTTT.

This chain joins TRBV6-2 or TRBV6-3 and TRBJ2-7, with D possibly matching TRBD1 (7 bases). Trimming shortened V by 5 bases and J by 1 base, and 18 bases separated the two germline ends. Germline CDR1 reads MNHEY; CDR2 reads SVGEGT. CDR3 size: 16 residues. For the CDR3, the DNA is TGTGCCAGCAGTACAAACGCAGGGGGAGGTTCCTACGAGCAGTACTTC. It yields the protein CASSTNAGGGSYEQYF.

The chain recombines TRBV27 with TRBJ1-2, with D tentatively TRBD1 (6 bases). This CDR3 has 16 amino acids. The V gene's germline CDR1 is MNHEY and CDR2 SMNVEV (reference sequence). V lost 3 bases, J lost 8 bases, and 22 bases lay in between. In DNA, the CDR3 is TGTGCCAGCAGTTTCCAAGGGGCTACAGGGACGGGAGGCTACACCTTC. Protein product: CASSFQGATGTGGYTF.

The rearrangement links TRBV5-4 to TRBJ2-1; D is perhaps TRBD2 (6 bases). The V gene's germline CDR1 is SGHNT and CDR2 YYREEE (reference sequence). This CDR3 is built from 14 residues. V was clipped by 3 bases and J by 4 bases, with 11 bases between them. CDR3 bases: TGTGCCAGCAGCTGGGGGGACTCATACAATGAGCAGTTCTTC. Its protein is CASSWGDSYNEQFF.

This rearrangement joins TRBV7-2 to TRBJ1-5, with D possibly being TRBD1 (6 bases). This CDR3 contains 16 residues. V lost 4 bases to trimming and J lost 0 bases, with 13 bases between them. The V gene's germline CDR1 is SGHTA and CDR2 FQGNSA. The CDR3 DNA sequence: TGTGCCAGCAGCTCGGCCGGGACACTTAGCAATCAGCCCCAGCATTTT. Its translation: CASSSAGTLSNQPQHF.

The chain carries TRBV2 and TRBJ2-2; D gene unclear. Germline values: CDR1 SNHLY, CDR2 FYNNEI. The CDR3 has 13 residues. V was shortened by 7 bases and J by 0 bases, with 6 bases between the two germline ends. The CDR3 sequence: CASNPANTGELFF. The CDR3 DNA reads as TGTGCCAGCAACCCGGCGAACACCGGGGAGCTGTTTTTT.

The chain links TRBV28 to TRBJ1-3, with 7 bases lining up with TRBD1. The CDR3 has 15 residues. Germline V gives CDR1 MDHEN, CDR2 SYDVKM. After removal of 3 bases from V and 11 bases from J, the junction contained 13 bases not matched to a gene. The CDR3 DNA sequence: TGTGCCAGCAGTTTTTTAGAACAGGGGAAAAGGGCCATATATTTT. Residues: CASSFLEQGKRAIYF.